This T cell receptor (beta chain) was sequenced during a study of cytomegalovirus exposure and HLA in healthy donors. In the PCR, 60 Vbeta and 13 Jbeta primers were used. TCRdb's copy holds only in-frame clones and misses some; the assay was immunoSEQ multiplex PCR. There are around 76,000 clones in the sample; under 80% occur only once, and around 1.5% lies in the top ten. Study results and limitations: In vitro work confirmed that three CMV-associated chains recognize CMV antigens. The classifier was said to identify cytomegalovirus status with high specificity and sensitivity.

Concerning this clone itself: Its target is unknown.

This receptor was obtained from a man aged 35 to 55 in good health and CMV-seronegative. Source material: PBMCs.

This CDR3 reads CASSLQARNTDTQYF. The CDR3 bases are TGTGCCAGCAGCTTACAAGCGCGAAACACAGATACGCAGTATTTT. The chain links TRBV7-3 to TRBJ2-3; D is undetermined. There are 15 residues in the CDR3. Trimming removed 2 bases from V and 2 bases from J, with 11 bases in between. The V gene's germline CDR1 is SGHTA and CDR2 FQGTGA.